One sample yielded the 23 T cell receptor beta chains listed below, sequenced in a study of shared clonotypes between healthy human individuals. Here immunoSEQ multiplex PCR was the method, and the copy in TCRdb shows in-frame clones only, minus some. The sample yields roughly 1,000,000 clones, around 78% seen once. Material for sequencing was memory CD4+ T cells from PBMCs. The subset is: CD45RA-negative fraction. These receptors originate from a man aged 18-30 years in good health. Some clones in this sample may be carry-over from other donors' samples.

The V and J genes are TRBV11-1 and TRBJ2-5, with 7 bases identical to TRBD1. Trimming removed 5 bases from V and 1 base from J; junction bases left unmatched: 7. CDR1 is SGHAT and CDR2 is FQDESV in the germline V gene (reference sequence). This CDR3 has 15 amino acids. The CDR3 spells CASSQGGYSQETQYF. The CDR3 region has the DNA TGTGCCAGCAGCCAAGGGGGCTACAGCCAAGAGACCCAGTACTTC. Full variable domain (outside the CDR3, taken from reference TRBV11-1 and TRBJ2-5): EAEVAQSPRYKITEKSQAVAFWCDPISGHATLYWYRQILGQGPELLVQFQDESVVDDSQLPKDRFSAERLKGVDSTLKIQPAELGDSAMYLCASSQGGYSQETQYFGPGTRLLVL.

V is TRBV7-3 and J is TRBJ2-3; perhaps TRBD2 as D (5 bases). The CDR3 length is 14 residues. Per germline, CDR1 SGHTA and CDR2 FQGTGA. V was trimmed by 3 bases and J by 6 bases, leaving 13 bases between them. The CDR3 DNA reads as TGTGCCAGCAGCTTTGGACTGGGGTCGGATACGCAGTATTTT. This encodes CASSFGLGSDTQYF.

The V and J genes are TRBV29-1 and TRBJ2-5, with 13 bases fitting TRBD2. The CDR3 is made up of 16 amino acids. J gave up 2 bases and V 5 bases, and 8 bases lay outside the gene matches. Germline V gene sequence: CDR1 SQVTM, CDR2 ANQGSEA. The CDR3 DNA sequence: TGCAGCGTTACGAAGACTAGCGGGAGGTCGCAAGAGACCCAGTACTTC. Residues: CSVTKTSGRSQETQYF.

This clone showed up just a few times. The J gene is TRBJ2-6, the V gene TRBV18; 7 nucleotides agree with TRBD2. J was trimmed by 0 bases and V by 8 bases; bases with no gene match: 10. Germline CDR1 KGHSH, CDR2 LQKENI. The CDR3 is 17 amino acids. The CDR3 DNA is TGTGCCAGCCCGACCGGGGGAGGGGACTCTGGGGCCAACGTCCTGACTTTC. This translates into CASPTGGGDSGANVLTF.

The chain carries TRBV18 and TRBJ2-1; 10 positions agree with TRBD2. The CDR3 loop spans 17 amino acids. Looked up from germline, CDR1 is KGHSH and CDR2 is LQKENI. Trimming at V came to 3 bases and at J to 7 bases, leaving 12 bases not matched to a gene. The CDR3 region has the DNA TGTGCCAGCTCACCCAAGACACCGGGACTAGCGCAGAATGAGCAGTTCTTC. It specifies CASSPKTPGLAQNEQFF.

This chain uses TRBV7-9 with TRBJ2-1; TRBD2 agrees at 13 bases. J lost 4 bases, V lost 1 base, and 4 bases had no gene match. The germline V gene has CDR1 SEHNR and CDR2 FQNEAQ (reference sequence). This CDR3 contains 17 residues. CDR3 sequence: CASSLEGLAGLYNEQFF. Here the CDR3 DNA reads TGTGCCAGCAGCTTAGAGGGACTAGCGGGACTTTACAATGAGCAGTTCTTC. Full variable domain (rest looked up from reference TRBV7-9 and TRBJ2-1): DTGVSQNPRHKITKRGQNVTFRCDPISEHNRLYWYRQTLGQGPEFLTYFQNEAQLEKSRLLSDRFSAERPKGSFSTLEIQRTEQGDSAMYLCASSLEGLAGLYNEQFFGPGTRLTVL.

This sequence joins TRBV30 and TRBJ2-5, with TRBD1 matching over 9 bases. After removal of 0 bases from V and 4 bases from J, the junction contained 18 bases not matched to a gene. The CDR3 runs to 19 residues. Germline V gene lookup returns CDR1 GTSNPN and CDR2 SVGIG (reference sequence). The CDR3 region has the DNA TGTGCCTGGAGTGTCCCTGCGCCGGACAGGGGAGCTTTGGGAGAGACCCAGTACTTC. It yields the protein CAWSVPAPDRGALGETQYF.

The chain couples TRBV7-9 to TRBJ2-5; a possible D gene is TRBD1 (5 bases). From germline, CDR1 is SEHNR and CDR2 FQNEAQ (reference sequence). V lost 3 bases and J 2 bases, leaving 7 bases between the germline ends. The CDR3 consists of 13 residues. Written as DNA, the CDR3 is TGTGCCAGCAGCTTCAGGGCACAAGAGACCCAGTACTTC. Protein: CASSFRAQETQYF.

J is TRBJ2-1 and V is TRBV30, with TRBD2 matching over 7 bases. This CDR3 is built from 13 residues. V was pared by 2 bases and J by 5 bases, with 3 bases of the junction left unmatched. Germline V CDR1 and CDR2: GTSNPN, SVGIG (reference sequence). CDR3 sequence: CAWSTLADNEQFF. As DNA, the CDR3 is TGTGCCTGGAGTACCCTAGCGGACAATGAGCAGTTCTTC.

The V and J genes are TRBV12-2 and TRBJ2-5; TRBD1, the table's D call, lacks a check against the DNA. TRBV12-2 is a pseudogene segment. The CDR3 runs to 16 residues. CDR3 loop: CASRSGQFWWQETQYF. The CDR3 coding sequence is TGTGCAAGTCGCAGCGGACAGTTCTGGTGGCAAGAGACCCAGTACTTC.

The genes are TRBV4-3 and TRBJ2-7, with D perhaps matching TRBD2 (5 bases). This CDR3 contains 15 residues. Germline V gene sequence: CDR1 LGHNA, CDR2 YSLEER. V was cut by 4 bases and J by 3 bases, with 16 bases left in between. The CDR3 protein is CASSPRPGISYEQYF. CDR3 DNA sequence: TGCGCCAGCAGCCCCCGTCCGGGGATCAGCTACGAGCAGTACTTC.

This clone was detected only a few times. The chain carries TRBV10-3 and TRBJ1-1; tentatively, D is TRBD1 (5 bases). In germline, CDR1 is ENHRY, CDR2 SYGVKD. Trimming took 6 bases from V and 7 from J, leaving 12 bases between them. This CDR3 has 12 residues. CDR3 sequence: CAISPRDGEAFF. The CDR3 nucleotides read TGTGCCATCAGCCCCCGGGACGGTGAAGCTTTCTTT.

CDR3 in DNA: TGTGCCAGCAGCGTAGGTGGCTACTCGCCTGAGCAGTTCTTC. Translating it yields CASSVGGYSPEQFF. J is TRBJ2-1 and V is TRBV9; D is unclear. The V end lost 0 bases, the J end lost 9 bases, and 13 bases lay between the germline ends. CDR1 and CDR2 from the germline V gene are SGDLS and YYNGEE. The CDR3 consists of 14 residues.

As to this clone: Given a much more abundant clone one base away, this may be a read error. The CDR3 sequence: CASSYSGQASYEQYF. For the CDR3, the DNA is TGTGCCAGCAGTTACTCGGGACAGGCCTCCTACGAGCAGTACTTC. This chain uses TRBV6-5 with TRBJ2-7, with TRBD1 matching over 8 bases. Germline CDR1 is MNHEY and CDR2 is SVGAGI. Unmatched junction bases numbered 1, after V lost 0 bases and J lost 0 bases. The CDR3 totals 15 residues.

The chain combines TRBV7-3 with TRBJ2-3; the D is unclear. Between the trimmed V and J ends, which lost 5 bases and 6 bases, there was a span of 15 bases. CDR1 SGHTA and CDR2 FQGTGA come from the germline V gene. The CDR3 runs 14 residues. The CDR3 protein is CASSPMAGLDTQYF. The CDR3 region has the DNA TGTGCCAGCAGCCCCATGGCTGGCTTGGATACGCAGTATTTT. Supplemented by reference TRBV7-3 and TRBJ2-3, the full variable domain reads GAGVSQTPSNKVTEKGKYVELRCDPISGHTALYWYRQSLGQGPEFLIYFQGTGAADDSGLPNDRFFAVRPEGSVSTLKIQRTERGDSAVYLCASSPMAGLDTQYFGPGTRLTVL.

The count of this clone is one. The chain couples TRBV7-3 to TRBJ2-1, with D uncertain. The germline CDR1 and CDR2 sequences are SGHTA and FQGTGA. The CDR3 sequence is 13 residues long. Trimming pared 5 bases from V and 6 bases from J, leaving 11 bases between. The CDR3 spells CASSPSRSNEQFF. For the CDR3, the DNA is TGTGCCAGCAGCCCTAGTCGGTCCAATGAGCAGTTCTTC.

This clone has ten or more counts. This chain uses TRBV2 with TRBJ2-3; D may be TRBD1 (6 bases). The CDR3 loop spans 13 amino acids. The V end was cut by 9 bases, the J end by 0 bases, with 10 bases between. Germline-derived CDR1 and CDR2 are SNHLY and FYNNEI. The CDR3 protein is CARQGGSTDTQYF. The CDR3 DNA reads TGTGCCAGACAAGGGGGAAGCACAGATACGCAGTATTTT. Full variable domain (outside the CDR3, taken from reference TRBV2 and TRBJ2-3): EPEVTQTPSHQVTQMGQEVILRCVPISNHLYFYWYRQILGQKVEFLVSFYNNEISEKSEIFDDQFSVERPDGSNFTLKIRSTKLEDSAMYFCARQGGSTDTQYFGPGTRLTVL.

The chain is built from TRBV2 and TRBJ2-2; D gene unclear. Germline values: CDR1 SNHLY, CDR2 FYNNEI. The CDR3 covers 13 residues. V lost 8 bases and J lost 6, with 13 bases in between. CDR3 nucleotide sequence: TGTGCCAGCTCTGTCACCAGACCCGGGGAGCTGTTTTTT. Translated, it gives CASSVTRPGELFF.

This clone has just one count. V is TRBV5-4 and J is TRBJ2-7, with 7 bases fitting TRBD2. The V gene end was trimmed by 0 bases and the J gene end by 2 bases; junction bases not matched to a gene: 5. The CDR3 consists of 15 residues. Looked up from germline, CDR1 is SGHNT and CDR2 is YYREEE (reference sequence). The CDR3 nucleotides are TGTGCCAGCAGCTTGGTGGCTAGCGGAGCCTACGAGCAGTACTTC. It specifies CASSLVASGAYEQYF.

Note on this clone: The sample holds other DNA sequences that translate to the same CDR3. This rearrangement joins TRBV5-1 to TRBJ2-5, with no clear D. CDR3 size: 10 residues. V was cut by 4 bases and J by 5 bases, with 3 bases left in between. Germline lookup yields CDR1 SGHRS and CDR2 YFSETQ. Written as DNA, the CDR3 is TGCGCCAGCAGCGGTGAGACCCAGTACTTC. It translates to CASSGETQYF.

The chain employs TRBV2 and TRBJ2-5, with TRBD2 matching 10 bases. The CDR3 runs 16 residues. Looked up from germline, CDR1 is SNHLY and CDR2 is FYNNEI. The J segment lost 5 bases and the V segment lost 8 bases, leaving 14 bases of the junction unmatched. The CDR3 nucleotides are TGTGCCAGCTATTTACGAAGAGCGGGAGGGGGGGAGACCCAGTACTTC. This translates into CASYLRRAGGGETQYF.

CDR3 sequence (DNA): TGTGCCATCAAGGCTAGCGGACAAGAGACCCAGTACTTC. Residues: CAIKASGQETQYF. The chain links TRBV10-3 to TRBJ2-5; 7 bases agree with TRBD2. With V trimmed by 7 bases and J by 2 bases, 4 bases remained unmatched. The CDR3 spans 13 residues. Germline assignment: CDR1 ENHRY and CDR2 SYGVKD.

The chain employs TRBV28 and TRBJ1-5; possibly TRBD1 for D (6 bases). The V end lost 7 bases, the J end lost 2 bases, and 9 bases lay between the germline ends. Germline CDR1 reads MDHEN; CDR2 reads SYDVKM. This CDR3 contains 13 residues. The CDR3, as DNA: TGTGCCAGCAAAAGACAGGGCAATCAGCCCCAGCATTTT. This sequence encodes CASKRQGNQPQHF.